The 17 T cell receptor beta chains reported below all come from one sample, sequenced in a study of tissue T cells after allogeneic stem cell transplantation. This table comes from immunoSEQ multiplex PCR, and its TCRdb copy is limited to in-frame clones, with some not included. The sample consists of around 8,000 clones, about 52% of them appearing once. Regarding time point: mouse harvest day 7 after allogeneic transplant. The graft held 10^6 splenic CD5+ T cells and 10^7 T-cell-depleted bone marrow cells. The sequenced material came from gut tissue. Every receptor here comes from a female BALB/c mouse given C57BL/6 T cells with graft-versus-host disease after an allogeneic hematopoietic cell transplant.

This clone was detected only a few times. The gene names given are mouse names. The DNA ends 1 residue before the CDR3 does, and the rest of the CDR3 is filled in from the germline J gene. V is TRBV26 and J is TRBJ1-2, with 9 bases matching TRBD1. Germline lookup yields CDR1 KGHPV and CDR2 FQNQEV (reference sequence). V shed 5 bases, J shed 5 bases, and the junction held 3 bases outside the gene matches. CDR3 length equals 13 residues. Incomplete CDR3 DNA: TGTGCCAGCAGTTTCGACAGGGGGTCCGACTACACC. The encoded protein is CASSFDRGSDYT. The whole CDR3 is CASSFDRGSDYTF.

Note on this clone: Gene names are mouse gene names. The read is 1 residue too short to cover the CDR3 end, so that end is filled in from the germline J gene. This chain links TRBV26 with TRBJ2-3; TRBD1 matches at 10 bases. This CDR3 comprises 16 residues. CDR1 and CDR2 from the germline V gene are KGHPV and FQNQEV (reference sequence). V shed 0 bases, J shed 0 bases, and the junction held 0 bases outside the gene matches. CDR3 sequence reads: CASSLSTGGSAETLYF. The part of the CDR3 DNA that was read is TGTGCCAGCAGTCTGTCGACAGGGGGCAGTGCAGAAACGCTGTAT.

Points on this clone: Mouse germline and gene names are used. The CDR3 end lies 1 residue beyond the end of the read and is filled in from the germline J gene. The chain joins TRBV14 to TRBJ1-3; D remains unclear. Germline loops: CDR1 SGHDT, CDR2 FRDEAV. This CDR3 contains 16 residues. The V gene lost 0 bases and the J gene lost 0 bases, with 10 bases spanning the gap. CDR3 residues: CASSFSSTISGNTLYF. The sequenced CDR3 bases are TGTGCCAGCAGTTTCTCCTCGACAATTTCTGGAAATACGCTCTAT. Looking up the rest from reference TRBV14 and TRBJ1-3 gives the full variable domain: EAGVTQSPRYAVLQEGQAVSFWCDPISGHDTLYWYQQPRDQGPQLLVYFRDEAVIDNSQLPSDRFSAVRPKGTNSTLKIQSAKQGDTATYLCASSFSSTISGNTLYFGEGSRLIVV.

For this clone: Gene and germline names: mouse. The CDR3 goes on 1 residue after the read ends, and that part is filled in from the germline J gene. V and J are TRBV26 and TRBJ1-4; no firm D call. V lost 3 bases and J 4 bases, leaving 9 bases between the germline ends. CDR3 length: 14 residues. Germline V gene data show CDR1 as KGHPV and CDR2 as FQNQEV (reference sequence). The CDR3 sequence is CASSLQSFNERLFF. CDR3 DNA, as far as it was read: TGTGCCAGCAGTCTTCAGTCCTTCAACGAAAGATTATTT.

This clone was detected only a few times. Gene and germline names: mouse. The DNA read from the CDR3 is TGTGCCAGAATACAGGGGAATTCTGGAAATACGCTCTAT. It is translated as CARIQGNSGNTLY. In full, the CDR3 is CARIQGNSGNTLYF. The chain recombines TRBV5 with TRBJ1-3; the match to TRBD1 covers 7 bases. Sequencing ends 1 residue short of the CDR3 end; the germline J gene provides the rest. V was clipped by 9 bases and J by 0 bases; unmatched bases: 5. Germline-derived CDR1 and CDR2 are LGHNA and YNLKQL (reference sequence). The length of the CDR3 is 14 residues.

Relative to its sample, this clone is large (0.1 to 1%). Gene names are mouse gene names. The CDR3 end is not reached by the read, which stops 1 residue before it; the germline J gene fills it in. This sequence joins TRBV13-1 and TRBJ2-7, with D unclear. The V gene lost 1 base and the J gene lost 4 bases, with 6 bases spanning the gap. The CDR3 is 12 residues long. CDR1 and CDR2 from the germline V gene are NSHNY and SYGAGN. The CDR3 sequence: CASSDPSYEQYF. CDR3 DNA, as far as it was read: TGTGCCAGCAGTGATCCCAGTTATGAACAGTAC.

This clone was detected only a few times. These gene names are mouse names. The DNA ends 1 residue before the CDR3 does, and the rest of the CDR3 is filled in from the germline J gene. J is TRBJ2-7 and V is TRBV12-1, with 8 nucleotides matching TRBD2. Trimming took 0 bases from V and 0 from J; bases not matched to a gene: 3. Germline V gene lookup returns CDR1 SGHSN and CDR2 HYEKVE. The CDR3 covers 15 residues. Partial CDR3 DNA: TGTGCCAGCTCTCTCGCCTGGGGGGCCTCCTATGAACAGTAC. This codes for CASSLAWGASYEQY. The full CDR3 sequence reads CASSLAWGASYEQYF.

In regard to this clone: Gene names follow the mouse nomenclature. The missing CDR3 end, 1 residue past where the read stops, is filled in from the germline J gene. This chain uses TRBV31 with TRBJ2-4; perhaps TRBD2 as D (6 bases). This CDR3 comprises 13 residues. V lost 4 bases to trimming and J lost 2 bases, with 10 bases between them. CDR1 and CDR2 (germline): GKSSPN, SITVG. CDR3 DNA (partial): TGTGCCTGGAAGGTGGGGGATCAAAACACCTTGTAC. It encodes CAWKVGDQNTLY. The whole CDR3 sequence is CAWKVGDQNTLYF.

Regarding this clone: Here the gene names and germline are mouse. The sequence runs out 1 residue before the end of the CDR3; the remainder is reconstructed from the germline J gene. The V and J genes are TRBV15 and TRBJ1-1; TRBD1 aligns across 7 bases. The CDR3 has 11 residues. The germline gives CDR1 SGHND, CDR2 FRSKSL. With 6 bases clipped from V and 5 bases from J, the junction kept 0 bases outside the gene matches. The CDR3 DNA, read in part, is TGTGCCAGCAGGGGACAGACAGAAGTCTTC. It encodes CASRGQTEVF. The whole CDR3 is CASRGQTEVFF.

In regard to this clone: Germline and genes here are mouse. The sequence runs out 1 residue before the end of the CDR3; the remainder is reconstructed from the germline J gene. Other DNA variants within this sample encode the same CDR3. This sequence joins TRBV3 and TRBJ2-4, with D perhaps TRBD2 (7 bases). Trimming removed 2 bases at V and 3 bases at J, with 9 bases between. The V gene's germline CDR1 is SNHLY and CDR2 FYNGKV (reference sequence). This CDR3 contains 14 residues. This CDR3 reads CASSLRGAQNTLYF. CDR3 bases read: TGTGCCAGCAGCTTACGGGGGGCGCAAAACACCTTGTAC.

Of note for this clone: Genes and germline are mouse. The CDR3 extends 1 residue past the end of the read, so its final part is completed from the germline J gene. The chain has TRBV26 and TRBJ1-3; a possible D gene is TRBD1 (5 bases). Germline V lookup: CDR1 KGHPV, CDR2 FQNQEV (reference sequence). Trimming removed 2 bases at V and 0 bases at J, with 8 bases between. CDR3 size: 15 residues. CDR3 protein: CASSLGGYSGNTLYF. CDR3 DNA, as far as it was read: TGTGCCAGCAGTCTGGGGGGGTATTCTGGAAATACGCTCTAT.

As to this clone: The germline and genes are mouse ones. From the germline J gene comes the end of the CDR3, since the read stops 1 residue before it. The rearrangement uses TRBV26 and TRBJ1-1; possible D gene TRBD1, 6 bases. The CDR3 has 13 amino acids. Germline V gene data show CDR1 as KGHPV and CDR2 as FQNQEV (reference sequence). The V end was cut by 2 bases, the J end by 6 bases, with 10 bases between. CDR3 sequence reads: CASSLNRDSEVFF. The sequenced part of the CDR3 DNA is TGTGCCAGCAGTCTGAACAGGGACTCAGAAGTCTTC.

With regard to this clone: Genes and germline come from the mouse. With the read ending 1 residue before the CDR3 end, the germline J gene is used to fill in that end. The chain is built from TRBV14 and TRBJ2-4; TRBD2 aligns across 9 bases. This CDR3 spans 13 amino acids. The germline V gene has CDR1 SGHDT and CDR2 FRDEAV. J gave up 5 bases and V 4 bases, and 2 bases lay outside the gene matches. CDR3 bases read: TGTGCCAGCAGTCCTGGGGGGGTAAACACCTTGTAC. Translated, it gives CASSPGGVNTLY. The full CDR3 protein reads CASSPGGVNTLYF.

Worth noting for this clone: Genes and germline are mouse. The sequence runs out 1 residue before the end of the CDR3; the remainder is reconstructed from the germline J gene. Other nucleotide sequences in the sample specify the same CDR3. The chain joins TRBV14 to TRBJ2-1; D is unclear. This CDR3 has 12 amino acids. Between the trimmed V and J ends, which lost 1 base and 7 bases, there was a span of 6 bases. Per the germline V gene, CDR1 is SGHDT and CDR2 is FRDEAV. This CDR3 reads CASSFGGAEQFF. CDR3 bases read: TGTGCCAGCAGTTTCGGCGGGGCTGAGCAGTTC.

Points on this clone: Mouse names are used for the genes. Read data end 1 residue before the CDR3 end; the end is taken from the germline J gene. This chain joins TRBV16 and TRBJ1-1, with unresolved D. Germline loops: CDR1 SGHSA, CDR2 FRNQAP. Trimming pared 5 bases from V and 6 bases from J, leaving 7 bases between. The CDR3 has 11 amino acids. CDR3 bases read: TGTGCAAGCAGCCCCCAGCCAGAAGTCTTC. Translation: CASSPQPEVF. The CDR3 in full is CASSPQPEVFF.

In this sample, this clone turned up once. The listed genes are named as in mouse. Read coverage stops 1 residue before the CDR3 terminus; the germline J gene supplies the remainder. The V gene is TRBV12-1, the J gene TRBJ1-2; 10 positions match TRBD1. The germline V gene encodes CDR1 SGHSN and CDR2 HYEKVE. The CDR3 sequence is 16 residues long. Trimming removed 3 bases from V and 3 bases from J; junction bases left unmatched: 9. The CDR3 DNA, read in part, is TGTGCCAGCTCTTCACGTCCGGGACAGGGGCACTCCGACTACACC. Its protein is CASSSRPGQGHSDYT. The whole CDR3 sequence reads CASSSRPGQGHSDYTF. The variable domain in full, with the rest retrieved from reference TRBV12-1 and TRBJ1-2, is DSGVVQSPRHIIKEKGGRSVLTCIPISGHSNVVWYQQTLGKELKFLIQHYEKVERDKGFLPSRFSVQQFDDYHSEMNMSALELEDSAMYFCASSSRPGQGHSDYTFGSGTRLLVI.

A word on this clone: The listed genes are named as in mouse. Read data end 1 residue before the CDR3 end; the end is taken from the germline J gene. This rearrangement joins TRBV24 to TRBJ2-5; D uncertain. Trimming took 7 bases from V and 0 from J, leaving 11 bases between them. Germline values: CDR1 KGHTA, CDR2 FRNEEI. The CDR3 extends over 14 amino acids. This chain's CDR3 is CASTPQVNQDTQYF. The part of the CDR3 DNA that was read is TGTGCCAGCACCCCACAAGTTAACCAAGACACCCAGTAC.